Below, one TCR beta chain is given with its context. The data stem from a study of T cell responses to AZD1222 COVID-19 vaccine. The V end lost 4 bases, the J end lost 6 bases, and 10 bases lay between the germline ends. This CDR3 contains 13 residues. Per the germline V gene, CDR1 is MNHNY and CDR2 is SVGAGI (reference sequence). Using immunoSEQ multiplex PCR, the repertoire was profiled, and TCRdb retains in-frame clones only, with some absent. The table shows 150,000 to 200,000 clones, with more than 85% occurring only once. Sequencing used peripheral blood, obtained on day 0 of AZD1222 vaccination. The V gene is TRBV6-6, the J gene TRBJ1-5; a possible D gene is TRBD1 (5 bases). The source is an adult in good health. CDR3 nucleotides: TGTGCCAGCAGTTCCTGGGGGGGTCAGCCCCAGCATTTT. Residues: CASSSWGGQPQHF.